These 6 T cell receptor beta chains originate from one sample sequenced in a study of identical twins. A single record per CDR3 protein comes from TCRdb applying MiXCR to the 5' RACE reads. The table includes 690,000 or so distinct CDR3 sequences, 5.5% to 6.5% detected once. What was sequenced was naive T cells sorted from blood. These receptors were obtained from a man between 18 and 29 years old in good health.

The chain carries TRBV5-1 and TRBJ2-7; 7 bases match TRBD2. The CDR3 runs to 18 residues. V shed 8 bases, J shed 3 bases, and the junction held 23 bases outside the gene matches. Germline CDR1 is SGHRS and CDR2 is YFSETQ. The CDR3 bases are TGCGCCAGGTACCGTCAGAAGCGGGACTTAATAGATTTCTACGAGCAGTACGTC. Encoded protein: CARYRQKRDLIDFYEQYV.

The chain employs TRBV30 and TRBJ2-3; D possibly corresponds to TRBD1 (6 bases). Deletions cut 3 bases from V and 2 bases from J, with 12 bases between. The V gene's germline CDR1 is GTSNPN and CDR2 SVGIG (reference sequence). CDR3 length: 14 residues. The CDR3 region is CAWRADSYTDTQYF. CDR3 in DNA: TGTGCCTGGAGAGCGGACAGCTACACAGATACGCAGTATTTT. Filled out from reference TRBV30 and TRBJ2-3, the complete variable domain reads SQTIHQWPATLVQPVGSPLSLECTVEGTSNPNLYWYRQAAGRGLQLLFYSVGIGQISSEVPQNLSASRPQDRQFILSSKKLLLSDSGFYLCAWRADSYTDTQYFGPGTRLTVL.

This clonotype showed up many times. Relative to the germline gene, one junction end is altered; a read error may explain this. In DNA, the CDR3 is TGTGCCAGCAGCTTAGAACTAGGCTATGGCTACACCTTC. This sequence encodes CASSLELGYGYTF. The rearrangement links TRBV12-3 or TRBV12-4 to TRBJ1-2, with D unresolved. There are 13 residues in the CDR3.

This clonotype was found a few times. This chain links TRBV7-2 with TRBJ2-1; 15 bases are shared with TRBD2. J gave up 15 bases and V 4 bases, and 7 bases lay outside the gene matches. The CDR3 runs to 14 residues. Germline CDR1 SGHTA, CDR2 FQGNSA. For the CDR3, the DNA is TGTGCCAGCAGCTCGTCGGGACTAGCGGGAGGAAGGTTCTTC. Translated, it gives CASSSSGLAGGRFF.

The sample holds a few counts of this clonotype. The chain links TRBV7-2 to TRBJ2-1; 11 nucleotides match TRBD2. Germline CDR1 is SGHTA and CDR2 is FQGNSA. The J segment lost 7 bases and the V segment lost 2 bases, leaving 7 bases of the junction unmatched. CDR3 length equals 16 residues. Written as DNA, the CDR3 is TGTGCCAGCAGCTTAAGGCTTAGCGGGAGGGGAAATGAGCAGTTCTTC. As protein: CASSLRLSGRGNEQFF.

Many counts were recorded for this clonotype. The CDR3: CSVEAPPQVNEQFF. CDR3 coding DNA: TGCAGCGTTGAAGCCCCGCCCCAAGTCAATGAGCAGTTCTTC. J is TRBJ2-1 and V is TRBV29-1; D is unclear. Germline assignment: CDR1 SQVTM and CDR2 ANQGSEA. The CDR3 covers 14 residues. Trimming shortened V by 1 base and J by 6 bases, and 13 bases separated the two germline ends.